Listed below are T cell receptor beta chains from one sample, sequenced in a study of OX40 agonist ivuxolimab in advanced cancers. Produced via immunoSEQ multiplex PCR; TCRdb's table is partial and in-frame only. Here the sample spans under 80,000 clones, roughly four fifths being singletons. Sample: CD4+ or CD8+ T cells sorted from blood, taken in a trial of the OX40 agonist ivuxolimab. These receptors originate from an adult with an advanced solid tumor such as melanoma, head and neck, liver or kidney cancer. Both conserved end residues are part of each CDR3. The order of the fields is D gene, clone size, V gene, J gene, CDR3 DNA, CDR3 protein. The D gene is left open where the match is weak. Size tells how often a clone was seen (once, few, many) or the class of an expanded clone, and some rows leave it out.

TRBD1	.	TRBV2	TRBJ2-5	TGTGCCAGCAGCTCGGGACAGCCAGGCCAAGAGACCCAGTACTTC	CASSSGQPGQETQYF
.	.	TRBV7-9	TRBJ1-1	TGTGCCAGCCTGGGGGAAGTCGGCACTGAAGCTTTCTTT	CASLGEVGTEAFF
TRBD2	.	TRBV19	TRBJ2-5	TGTGCCAGTAGTCTAAACGGGGGGGGATTGGAGACCCAGTACTTC	CASSLNGGGLETQYF
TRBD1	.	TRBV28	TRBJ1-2	TGTGCCAGCAGTGGGGACAGGGTGTTGGGCTACACCTTC	CASSGDRVLGYTF
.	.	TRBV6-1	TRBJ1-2	TGTGCCAGCAACCAGGTCGGCAGGTCATATGGCTACACCTTC	CASNQVGRSYGYTF
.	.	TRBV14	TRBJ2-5	TGTGCCAGCAGCCAAGTTGTGTACCAAGAGACCCAGTACTTC	CASSQVVYQETQYF
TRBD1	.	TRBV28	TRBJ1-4	TGTGCCAGCAGTTTATCTCAGGGGGCCACGAGAGAAAAACTGTTTTTT	CASSLSQGATREKLFF
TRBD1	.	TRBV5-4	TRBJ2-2	TGTGCCAGCAGCGGCAGGGGGCTCGTCGGGGAGCTGTTTTTT	CASSGRGLVGELFF
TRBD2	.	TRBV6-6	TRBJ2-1	TGTGCCAGCAGTTACCGACTAGCAAGCTCCTACAATGAGCAGTTCTTC	CASSYRLASSYNEQFF
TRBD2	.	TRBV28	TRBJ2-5	TGTGCCAGCTCTAGCGGGGGGGTGGAAGAGACCCAGTACTTC	CASSSGGVEETQYF
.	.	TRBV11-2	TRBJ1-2	TGTGCCAGCAGCCCAGGGGTCGGCTACACCTTC	CASSPGVGYTF
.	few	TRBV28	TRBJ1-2	TGTGCCAGCGCGCTCCTGTCAGGGGTTTTTGGTGGCTACACCTTC	CASALLSGVFGGYTF
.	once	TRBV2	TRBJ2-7	TGTGCCAGCAGGCCGGATAGCGTGGCCGTCTACGAGCAGTACTTC	CASRPDSVAVYEQYF
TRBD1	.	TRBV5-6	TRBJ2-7	TGTGCCAGCGGACAGGGGATCTACGAGCAGTACTTC	CASGQGIYEQYF
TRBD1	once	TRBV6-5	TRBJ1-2	TGTGCCAGCAGTTACTTGAGACAGGGGGTCGGCTACACCTTC	CASSYLRQGVGYTF
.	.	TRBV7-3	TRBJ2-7	TGTGCCAGCAGCTTAAATGGTGGCTACGAGCAGTACTTC	CASSLNGGYEQYF
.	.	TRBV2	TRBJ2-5	TGTGCCAGCAGTGAATCTAATTGGGACAGTAGCGGGAATGGGGAGACCCAGTACTTC	CASSESNWDSSGNGETQYF
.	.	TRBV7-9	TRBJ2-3	TGTGCCAGCAGCTTAGGGGGGGCCGGGACAGATACGCAGTATTTT	CASSLGGAGTDTQYF
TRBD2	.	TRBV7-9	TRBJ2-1	TGTGCCAGCAGCTTAGCCCTAGCGGGTGCCCACAATGAGCAGTTCTTC	CASSLALAGAHNEQFF
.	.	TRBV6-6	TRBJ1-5	TGTGCCAGCAGTTTGTTCTCCCGGGACCACAATCAGCCCCAGCATTTT	CASSLFSRDHNQPQHF
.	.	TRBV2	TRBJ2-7	TGTGCCAGCAGTGTGGACACCGCGTACTCCTACGAGCAGTACTTC	CASSVDTAYSYEQYF
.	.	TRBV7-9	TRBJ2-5	TGTGCCAGCAGCCCAAAAGAGACCCAGTACTTC	CASSPKETQYF